This TCR beta chain is drawn from a study of blood T cell repertoires in COVID-19. As for the study in general: COVID-19 samples, acute and convalescent, were from the United States, Italy and Spain.

The CDR3 runs 14 residues. Germline CDR1 is MNHEY and CDR2 is SVGAGI. V was pared by 2 bases and J by 3 bases, with 10 bases between. The assay was immunoSEQ multiplex PCR, and TCRdb's table has in-frame clones only and misses some. The table has hundreds of thousands of clones, nearly 85% seen once. Material: peripheral blood. This chain uses TRBV6-5 with TRBJ2-5, with TRBD1 as a possible D gene (5 bases). This clonotype was sampled from a woman in her twenties or thirties with COVID-19, enrolled during active disease. CDR3 protein: CASSYGRVEETQYF. The CDR3 bases are TGTGCCAGCAGTTACGGCAGGGTAGAAGAGACCCAGTACTTC.